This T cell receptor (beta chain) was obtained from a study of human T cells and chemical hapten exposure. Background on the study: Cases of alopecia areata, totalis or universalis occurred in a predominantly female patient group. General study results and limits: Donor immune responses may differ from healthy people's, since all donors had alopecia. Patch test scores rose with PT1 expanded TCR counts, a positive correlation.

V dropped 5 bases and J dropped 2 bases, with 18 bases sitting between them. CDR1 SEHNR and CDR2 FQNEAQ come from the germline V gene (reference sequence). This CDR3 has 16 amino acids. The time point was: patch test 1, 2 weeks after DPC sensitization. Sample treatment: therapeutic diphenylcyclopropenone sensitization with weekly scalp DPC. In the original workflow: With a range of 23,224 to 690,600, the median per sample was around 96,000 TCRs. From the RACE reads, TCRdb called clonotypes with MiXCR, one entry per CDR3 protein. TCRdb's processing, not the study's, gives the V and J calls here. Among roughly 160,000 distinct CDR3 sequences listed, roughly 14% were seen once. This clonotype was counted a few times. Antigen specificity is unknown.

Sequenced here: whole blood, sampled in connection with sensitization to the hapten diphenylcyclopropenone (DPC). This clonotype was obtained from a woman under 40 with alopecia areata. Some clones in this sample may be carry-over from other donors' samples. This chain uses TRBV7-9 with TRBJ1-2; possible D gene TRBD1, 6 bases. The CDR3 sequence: CASSNTRPGANYGYTF. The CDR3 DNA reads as TGTGCCAGCAGCAATACCCGCCCGGGGGCAAACTATGGCTACACCTTC. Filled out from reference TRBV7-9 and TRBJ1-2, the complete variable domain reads DTGVSQNPRHKITKRGQNVTFRCDPISEHNRLYWYRQTLGQGPEFLTYFQNEAQLEKSRLLSDRFSAERPKGSFSTLEIQRTEQGDSAMYLCASSNTRPGANYGYTFGSGTRLTVV.